Shown below are 10 T cell receptor beta chains from a single sample sequenced in a study of metastatic and nonmetastatic thyroid tumors. All patients were treatment-naive before thyroid surgery. TCRdb used MiXCR to call clones anew from the PCR reads. The sample contains 35,000 or so clones, roughly a sixth of which appear only once. The specimen was blood. These TCRs come from a male donor with papillary thyroid cancer or a benign thyroid nodule (not recorded which). Some clones in this sample may be carry-over from other donors' samples.

This clone was counted ten times or more. This chain links TRBV6-2 or TRBV6-3 with TRBJ2-3; 8 bases line up with TRBD2. The V and J ends lost 6 bases and 5 bases, in that order; junction bases with no gene match: 4. This CDR3 is 13 amino acids long. CDR1 and CDR2 from the germline V gene are MNHEY and SVGEGT. The CDR3 DNA is TGTGCCAGCAGAAATAGCGGGGAAGATACGCAGTATTTT. Amino acids: CASRNSGEDTQYF.

The chain combines TRBV19 with TRBJ1-5; possibly TRBD1 for D (5 bases). CDR3 size: 15 residues. In germline, CDR1 is LNHDA, CDR2 SQIVND (reference sequence). V was cut by 5 bases and J by 3 bases, with 14 bases left in between. The CDR3 loop reads CASSAQGLANQPQHF. In DNA form, the CDR3 reads TGTGCCAGTAGTGCCCAGGGATTGGCCAATCAGCCCCAGCATTTT.

In its sample, this clone was seen once. A junction boundary mismatches the germline segment, possibly from a read error. The chain carries TRBV11-2 and TRBJ2-6; weak D call: TRBD1 (5 bases). CDR1 and CDR2 from the germline V gene are SGHAT and FQNNGV. The CDR3 is 17 amino acids. CDR3 in amino acids: CAISLVTRVSGANVLTF. CDR3 DNA sequence: TGTGCCATCAGCTTAGTTACCAGGGTATCTGGGGCCAACGTCCTGACTTTC.

This clone ranks as medium-sized (0.01 to 0.1%). The CDR3, as DNA: TGTGCCAGCAGAACTAGCGGGGGGGCCTACGAGCAGTACTTC. Translated, it gives CASRTSGGAYEQYF. The rearrangement uses TRBV28 and TRBJ2-7, with 13 bases lining up with TRBD2. The J segment lost 2 bases and the V segment lost 6 bases, leaving 1 base of the junction unmatched. The CDR3 loop spans 14 amino acids. Germline V gene lookup returns CDR1 MDHEN and CDR2 SYDVKM.

For this clone: Germline and junction disagree at one end, which may indicate a read error. This sequence joins TRBV15 and TRBJ1-4, with D tentatively TRBD1 (6 bases). The CDR3 runs 16 residues. Germline V gene sequence: CDR1 LNHNV, CDR2 YYDKDF (reference sequence). Written as DNA, the CDR3 is TGTGCCACCAGCAGATCCCCCGGGAAAGGGGGTGAAAAACTGTCTTTT. It specifies CATSRSPGKGGEKLSF.

A remark on this clone: In this CDR3 the conserved last residue, phenylalanine or tryptophan, is missing, so a read error is likely. The chain carries TRBV7-8 and TRBJ2-7; D is possibly TRBD1 (5 bases). V lost 6 bases to trimming and J lost 0 bases, with 9 bases between them. Per the germline V gene, CDR1 is SGHVS and CDR2 is FQNEAQ. The CDR3 is 13 amino acids. CDR3 in amino acids: CASRRDSSYEQYI. The CDR3 DNA follows: TGTGCCAGCAGACGCGACAGCTCCTACGAGCAGTACATC.

A few counts support this clone. This chain connects TRBV6-1 to TRBJ2-7, with D tentatively TRBD2 (6 bases). The CDR3 sequence is 14 residues long. V was shortened by 2 bases and J by 2 bases, with 10 bases between the two germline ends. Germline V gene lookup returns CDR1 MNHNS and CDR2 SASEGT. The CDR3 region is CASSEKPSAYEQYF. For the CDR3, the DNA is TGTGCCAGCAGTGAAAAGCCTAGCGCCTACGAGCAGTACTTC.

This clone was recorded a few times. The germline gene is not matched at one end of the junction; a read error may be the cause. Distinct nucleotide sequences in the sample also encode this CDR3. This chain connects TRBV28 to TRBJ1-5; D may be TRBD1 (6 bases). The CDR3 covers 16 residues. Germline CDR1 MDHEN, CDR2 SYDVKM. The CDR3 DNA follows: TGCGCCAGCATAAACACAGGGACACTTTTCACTCAGCCCCAGCATTTT. Protein product: CASINTGTLFTQPQHF.

The chain uses TRBV28 and TRBJ2-7; 14 bases align to TRBD2. Germline V gene lookup returns CDR1 MDHEN and CDR2 SYDVKM. This CDR3 contains 16 residues. V dropped 4 bases and J dropped 6; count of bases not matched to a gene: 8. The CDR3, as DNA: TGTGCCAGCAGTTCCCGGGGACTAGCGGGAGACTTCGAGCAGTACTTC. Translated, it gives CASSSRGLAGDFEQYF.

This clone was detected ten times or more. The sample contains more than one DNA sequence encoding this CDR3. The V call is TRBV24-1, the J call TRBJ1-5, with a weak D call TRBD1 (5 bases). Deletions cut 3 bases from V and 5 bases from J, with 13 bases between. CDR3 size: 15 residues. Germline V gene lookup returns CDR1 KGHDR and CDR2 SFDVKD. CDR3 residues: CATSDPTVGDQPQHF. The CDR3 DNA follows: TGTGCCACCAGTGATCCGACAGTAGGGGATCAGCCCCAGCATTTT.